A selection of T cell receptor beta chains follows, all from one sample in a study of a mutant IDH1 vaccine in newly diagnosed glioma. Clones were read by immunoSEQ multiplex PCR, and TCRdb kept only the in-frame ones, dropping some. The sample has 60,000 to 100,000 clones, approximately 89% seen once. For these receptors, no antigen is known. Source: PBMCs, taken from a glioma patient whose treatment included an IDH1 peptide vaccine. Receptors were obtained from a woman aged 45-60 years with glioma. CDR3s leave out the opening cysteine and the closing phenylalanine or tryptophan.

>15|TRBV7-3|TRBJ2-2
ASRTGTSGSWTGELF
>12|TRBV5-1|TRBJ2-7
ASSSTGLPYEQY
>12|TRBV5-1|TRBJ1-1
ASSWGQGKAEAF
>14|TRBV5-3|TRBJ1-5
ARSLKGTQGNQPQH
>13|TRBV29-1|TRBJ2-7
SVARGQGGTYEQY
>15|TRBV4-1|TRBJ2-1
ASSQDRNRGLYNEQF
>12|TRBV10-3|TRBJ2-7
AISDAGYSYEQY
>13|TRBV25-1|TRBJ2-2
ASSLRGLNTGELF
>13|TRBV4-2|TRBJ2-7
ASSQDEEGIYEQY
>12|TRBV5-1|TRBJ1-1
ASTITGMNTEAF
>11|TRBV5-4|TRBJ2-1
ASNSGRAGEQF
>14|TRBV14|TRBJ2-7
ASSQEDSGRYPEQY
>14|TRBV19|TRBJ2-2
ASRRVSPANTGELF
>12|TRBV7-9|TRBJ1-1
ASSDDRVVAEAF
>13|TRBV27|TRBJ1-1
ASSGQTGTNTEAF
>13|TRBV5-8|TRBJ2-1
ASSPHPGNPNEQF
>11|TRBV7-8|TRBJ1-2
ASSARDFLGYT
>10|TRBV7-9|TRBJ1-3
ASSLTGNTIY
>17|TRBV13|TRBJ1-2
ASSLGQGASEATNYGYT
>14|TRBV5-1|TRBJ2-7
ASNSKPGQDLWEQY
>13|TRBV5-6|TRBJ2-3
ASSRTLRGTDTQY